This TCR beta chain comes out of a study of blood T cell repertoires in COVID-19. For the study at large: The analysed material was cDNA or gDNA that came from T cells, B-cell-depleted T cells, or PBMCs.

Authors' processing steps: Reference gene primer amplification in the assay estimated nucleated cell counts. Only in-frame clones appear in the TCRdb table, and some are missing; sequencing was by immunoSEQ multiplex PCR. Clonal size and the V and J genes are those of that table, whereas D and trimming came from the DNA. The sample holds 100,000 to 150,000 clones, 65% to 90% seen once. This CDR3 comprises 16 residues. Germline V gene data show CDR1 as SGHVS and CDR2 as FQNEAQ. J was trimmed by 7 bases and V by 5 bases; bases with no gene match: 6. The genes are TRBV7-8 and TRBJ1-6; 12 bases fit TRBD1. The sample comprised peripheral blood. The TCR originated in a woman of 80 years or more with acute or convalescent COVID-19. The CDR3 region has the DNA TGTGCCAGCAGCCCCCGGGGGACAGGGGGCAATTCACCCCTCCACTTT. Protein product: CASSPRGTGGNSPLHF.